This TCR beta chain originates from a study of T cell responses to AZD1222 COVID-19 vaccine. Clones were sequenced by immunoSEQ multiplex PCR, and TCRdb holds only the in-frame ones, with some missing. The sample has around 130,000 clones, approximately 94% seen once. About this clone: Its antigen is not identified.

Study results and caveats: The number of AZD1222 recipients seropositive at baseline was only 6 or 7. Clonal diversity may have been underestimated, and the donors were mostly white British, with more females than males.

The starting material was peripheral blood, obtained on day 0 of AZD1222 vaccination. This clonotype was sampled from an adult in good health.

In nucleotides, the CDR3 is TGTGCCAGCAATCGGGACGACCTTACGGGGATTCTGTTCTTC. Encoded protein: CASNRDDLTGILFF. The chain employs TRBV2 and TRBJ2-1; D is perhaps TRBD1 or TRBD2 (5 bases each). V lost 7 bases to trimming and J lost 15 bases, with 25 bases between them. Looked up from germline, CDR1 is SNHLY and CDR2 is FYNNEI. The CDR3 totals 14 residues.